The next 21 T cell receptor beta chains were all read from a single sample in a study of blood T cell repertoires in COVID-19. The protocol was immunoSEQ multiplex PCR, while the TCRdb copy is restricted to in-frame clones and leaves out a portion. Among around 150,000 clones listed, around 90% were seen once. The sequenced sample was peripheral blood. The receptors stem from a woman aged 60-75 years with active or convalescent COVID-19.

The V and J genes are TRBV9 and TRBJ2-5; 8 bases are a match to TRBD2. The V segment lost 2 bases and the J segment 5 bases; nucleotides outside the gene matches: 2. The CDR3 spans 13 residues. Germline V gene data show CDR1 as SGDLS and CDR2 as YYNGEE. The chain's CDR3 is CASSVTSAETQYF. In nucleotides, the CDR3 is TGTGCCAGCAGCGTGACTAGCGCGGAGACCCAGTACTTC.

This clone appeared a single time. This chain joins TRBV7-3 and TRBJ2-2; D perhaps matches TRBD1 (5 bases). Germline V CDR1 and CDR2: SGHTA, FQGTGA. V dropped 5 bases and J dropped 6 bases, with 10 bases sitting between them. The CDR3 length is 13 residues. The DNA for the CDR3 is TGTGCCAGCAGCCCAGGGTCACCCGGGGAGCTGTTTTTT. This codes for CASSPGSPGELFF.

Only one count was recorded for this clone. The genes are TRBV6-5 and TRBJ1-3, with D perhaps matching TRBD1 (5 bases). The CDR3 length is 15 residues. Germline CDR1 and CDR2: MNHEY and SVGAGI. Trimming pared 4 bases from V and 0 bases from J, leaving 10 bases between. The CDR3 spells CASSSPTASGNTIYF. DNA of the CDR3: TGTGCCAGCAGTTCCCCGACAGCCTCTGGAAACACCATATATTTT.

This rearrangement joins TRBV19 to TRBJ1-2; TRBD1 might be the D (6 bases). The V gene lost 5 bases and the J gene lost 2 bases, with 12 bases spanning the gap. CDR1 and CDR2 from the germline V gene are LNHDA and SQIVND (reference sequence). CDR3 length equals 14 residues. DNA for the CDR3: TGTGCCAGTAGTGGAGACAGGAGCAACTATGGCTACACCTTC. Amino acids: CASSGDRSNYGYTF. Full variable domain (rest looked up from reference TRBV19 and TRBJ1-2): DGGITQSPKYLFRKEGQNVTLSCEQNLNHDAMYWYRQDPGQGLRLIYYSQIVNDFQKGDIAEGYSVSREKKESFPLTVTSAQKNPTAFYLCASSGDRSNYGYTFGSGTRLTVV.

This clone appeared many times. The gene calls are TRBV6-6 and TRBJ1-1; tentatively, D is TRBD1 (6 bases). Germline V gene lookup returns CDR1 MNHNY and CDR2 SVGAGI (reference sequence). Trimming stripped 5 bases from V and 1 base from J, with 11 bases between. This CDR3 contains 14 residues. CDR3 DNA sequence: TGTGCCAGCAGTAAACAGGGATCGAACACTGAAGCTTTCTTT. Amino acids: CASSKQGSNTEAFF.

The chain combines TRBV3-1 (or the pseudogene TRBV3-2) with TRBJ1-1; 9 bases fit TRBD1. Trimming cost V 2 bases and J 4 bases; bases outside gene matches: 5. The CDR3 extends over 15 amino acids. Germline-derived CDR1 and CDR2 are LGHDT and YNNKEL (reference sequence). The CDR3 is CASSQNRGLGTEAFF. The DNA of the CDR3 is TGTGCCAGCAGCCAAAACAGGGGGCTTGGCACTGAAGCTTTCTTT.

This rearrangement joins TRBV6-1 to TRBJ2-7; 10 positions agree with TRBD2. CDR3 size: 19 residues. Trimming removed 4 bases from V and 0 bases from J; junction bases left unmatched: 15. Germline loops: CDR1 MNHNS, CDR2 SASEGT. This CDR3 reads CASSVQSLAGTRSSYEQYF. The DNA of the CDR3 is TGTGCCAGCAGTGTCCAGTCACTAGCGGGGACTAGAAGCTCCTACGAGCAGTACTTC.

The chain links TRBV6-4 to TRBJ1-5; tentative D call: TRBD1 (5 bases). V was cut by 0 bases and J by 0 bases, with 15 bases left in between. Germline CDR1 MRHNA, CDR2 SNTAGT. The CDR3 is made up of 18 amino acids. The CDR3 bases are TGTGCCAGCAGTGACTCGGAGGGGAATGGGTATAGCAATCAGCCCCAGCATTTT. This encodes CASSDSEGNGYSNQPQHF.

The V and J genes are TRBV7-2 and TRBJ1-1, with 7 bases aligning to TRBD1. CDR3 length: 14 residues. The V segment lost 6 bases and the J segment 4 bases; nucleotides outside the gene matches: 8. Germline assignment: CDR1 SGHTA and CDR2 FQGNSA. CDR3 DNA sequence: TGTGCCAGCAGAACAACAGGGGCGGGCACTGAAGCTTTCTTT. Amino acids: CASRTTGAGTEAFF. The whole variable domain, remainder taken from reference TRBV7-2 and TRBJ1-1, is GAGVSQSPSNKVTEKGKDVELRCDPISGHTALYWYRQSLGQGLEFLIYFQGNSAPDKSGLPSDRFSAERTGGSVSTLTIQRTQQEDSAVYLCASRTTGAGTEAFFGQGTRLTVV.

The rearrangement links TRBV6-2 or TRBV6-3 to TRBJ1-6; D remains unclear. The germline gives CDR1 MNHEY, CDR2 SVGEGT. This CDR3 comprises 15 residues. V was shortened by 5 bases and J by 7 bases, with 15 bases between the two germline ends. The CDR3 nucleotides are TGTGCCAGCAGTCGGCCGGGAAGTGGAAATTCACCCCTCCACTTT. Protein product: CASSRPGSGNSPLHF.

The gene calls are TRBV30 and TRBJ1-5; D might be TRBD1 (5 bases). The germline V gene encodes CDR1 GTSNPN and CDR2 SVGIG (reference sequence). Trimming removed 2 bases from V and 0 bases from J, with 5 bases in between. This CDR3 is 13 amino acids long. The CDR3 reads CAWSQGSNQPQHF. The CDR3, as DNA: TGTGCCTGGAGTCAGGGTAGCAATCAGCCCCAGCATTTT.

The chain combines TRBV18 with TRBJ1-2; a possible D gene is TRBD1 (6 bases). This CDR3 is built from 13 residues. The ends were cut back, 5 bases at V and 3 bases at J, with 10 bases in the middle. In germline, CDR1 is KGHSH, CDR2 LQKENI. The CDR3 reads CASSEGHDYGYTF. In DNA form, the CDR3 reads TGTGCCAGCTCAGAGGGACACGACTATGGCTACACCTTC.

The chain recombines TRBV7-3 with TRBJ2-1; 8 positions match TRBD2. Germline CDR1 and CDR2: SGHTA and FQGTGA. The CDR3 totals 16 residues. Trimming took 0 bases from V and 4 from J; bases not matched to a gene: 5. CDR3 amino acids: CASSLTVASGYNEQFF. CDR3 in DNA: TGTGCCAGCAGCTTAACGGTGGCTAGCGGGTACAATGAGCAGTTCTTC.

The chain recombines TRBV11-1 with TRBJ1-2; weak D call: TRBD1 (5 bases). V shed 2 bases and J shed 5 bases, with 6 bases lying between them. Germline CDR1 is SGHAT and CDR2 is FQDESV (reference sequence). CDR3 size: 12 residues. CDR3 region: CASSLPGYGYTF. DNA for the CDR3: TGTGCCAGCAGCTTACCAGGGTATGGCTACACCTTC.

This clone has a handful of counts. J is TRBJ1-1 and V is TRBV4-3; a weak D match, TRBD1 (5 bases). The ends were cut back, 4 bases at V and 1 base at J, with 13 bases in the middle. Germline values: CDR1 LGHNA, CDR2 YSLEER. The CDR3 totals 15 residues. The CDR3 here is CASSRSGTGNTEAFF. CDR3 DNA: TGCGCCAGCAGCCGGTCCGGGACTGGGAACACTGAAGCTTTCTTT.

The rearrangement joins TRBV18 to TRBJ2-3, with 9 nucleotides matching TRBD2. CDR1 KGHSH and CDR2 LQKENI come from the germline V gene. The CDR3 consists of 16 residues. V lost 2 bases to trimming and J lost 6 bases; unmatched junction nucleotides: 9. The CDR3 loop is CASSPFNGGGADTQYF. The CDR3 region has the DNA TGTGCCAGCTCACCATTCAACGGCGGGGGGGCGGATACGCAGTATTTT.

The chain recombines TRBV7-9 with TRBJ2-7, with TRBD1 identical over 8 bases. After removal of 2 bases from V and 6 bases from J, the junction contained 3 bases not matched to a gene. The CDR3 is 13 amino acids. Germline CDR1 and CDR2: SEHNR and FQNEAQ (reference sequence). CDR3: CASSLQGAGEQYF. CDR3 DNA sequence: TGTGCCAGCAGCTTACAGGGGGCGGGCGAGCAGTACTTC. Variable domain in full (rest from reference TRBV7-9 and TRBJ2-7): DTGVSQNPRHKITKRGQNVTFRCDPISEHNRLYWYRQTLGQGPEFLTYFQNEAQLEKSRLLSDRFSAERPKGSFSTLEIQRTEQGDSAMYLCASSLQGAGEQYFGPGTRLTVT.

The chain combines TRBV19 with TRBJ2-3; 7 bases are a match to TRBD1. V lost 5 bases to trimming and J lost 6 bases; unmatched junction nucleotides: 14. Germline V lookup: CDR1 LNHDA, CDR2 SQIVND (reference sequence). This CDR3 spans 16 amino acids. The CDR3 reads CASSAVRDSRLDTQYF. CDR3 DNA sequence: TGTGCCAGTAGTGCCGTCCGGGACAGCCGATTGGATACGCAGTATTTT.

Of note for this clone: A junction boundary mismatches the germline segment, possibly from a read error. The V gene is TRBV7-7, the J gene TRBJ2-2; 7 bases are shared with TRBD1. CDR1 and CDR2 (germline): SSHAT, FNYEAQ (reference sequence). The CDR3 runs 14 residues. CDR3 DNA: TGTGCTAGCAGCTCTGGACAGGTCACCGGGGAGCTGTTTTTT. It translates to CASSSGQVTGELFF.

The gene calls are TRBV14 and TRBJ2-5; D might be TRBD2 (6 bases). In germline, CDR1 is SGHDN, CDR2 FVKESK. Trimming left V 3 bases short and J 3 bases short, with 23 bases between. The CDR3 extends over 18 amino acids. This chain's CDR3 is CASSQALRPTGSKETQYF. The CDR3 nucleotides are TGTGCCAGCAGCCAGGCCTTAAGGCCAACCGGGAGCAAAGAGACCCAGTACTTC.

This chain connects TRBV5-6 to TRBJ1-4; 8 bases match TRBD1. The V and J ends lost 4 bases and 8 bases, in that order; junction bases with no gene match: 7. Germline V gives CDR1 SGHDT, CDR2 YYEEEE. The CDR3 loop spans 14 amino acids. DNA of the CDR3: TGTGCCAGCAGCCTGACAGGGGAGGGGGAAAAACTGTTTTTT. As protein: CASSLTGEGEKLFF.